The clone carrying this T cell receptor beta chain was seen ten or more times. Its antigen is not known. The data originate from a study of T cell repertoires in cytomegalovirus infection. Study-level background: Matching HLA type, along with CMV infection, was indicated by public TCR beta signatures.

Study conclusions and caveats: The study found HLA-C-restricted CMV-specific TCR beta clonotypes dominating the ex vivo response. Cumulative public TCR beta family frequency identified carriers of CMV plus the relevant HLA.

TCRdb re-called the reads with MiXCR, one entry per CDR3 protein. The sample holds about 320,000 distinct CDR3 sequences, over 7.5% seen once. The CDR3 is 14 residues long. V lost 6 bases to trimming and J lost 1 base, with 10 bases between them. Per germline, CDR1 MNHEY and CDR2 SVGEGT. Sequencing was performed on PBMCs. The sequence came from a human donor in good health (CMV status not recorded). Some clones in this sample may be carry-over from other donors' samples. The gene calls are TRBV6-2 or TRBV6-3 and TRBJ2-4; no reliable D call. Written as DNA, the CDR3 is TGTGCCAGCAGCCCCCCCGGCGCCAAAAACATTCAGTACTTC. This sequence encodes CASSPPGAKNIQYF.